This entry describes one T cell receptor (beta chain). The antigen is undetermined. Per the authors' pipeline: Owing to the provision of junction-only sequences devoid of quality scores by immunoSEQ, filtering differed. TCRdb keeps only in-frame clones here, not all; method: immunoSEQ multiplex PCR. V and J calls and clone size are given by that table; D and trimming were obtained from the DNA. The sample lists approximately 1,500,000 clones, around 97% seen once, with over 1% in the top ten. The study separated CD4+ cells into CD45RA+ naive and CD45RA-negative memory subsets. This specimen belongs to a study of shared clonotypes between healthy human individuals. Study-level background: Donors consisted of a couple of women and three men between 18 and 49.

Study-wide findings and caveats: The generation probabilities recorded for non-shared clonotypes fell below those of clonotypes shared by all four donors.

The V gene's germline CDR1 is SGHAT and CDR2 FQNNGV. This CDR3 has 15 amino acids. J gave up 0 bases and V 6 bases, and 6 bases lay outside the gene matches. The sample taken for sequencing was naive CD4+ T cells sorted from blood. The sample's subset: CD45RA+ positively selected. The source of this sequence is a man aged 25 to 45 in good health. The chain has TRBV11-2 and TRBJ2-3; TRBD2 aligns across 7 bases. CDR3 DNA: TGTGCCAGCAGTTCCTCCGGGGGGAGCACAGATACGCAGTATTTT. It yields the protein CASSSSGGSTDTQYF.